Following are 2 T cell receptor beta chains from one sample sequenced in a study of PD-L1 blockade in urothelial cancer. Assay used: immunoSEQ multiplex PCR; TCRdb lists only in-frame clones, some missing. The table shows tens of thousands of clones, with 80% to 90% occurring only once. Time point of the sample: pretreatment peripheral blood. This material consisted of PBMCs, taken around atezolizumab (anti-PD-L1) treatment. The origin of the receptors is a man aged 70 or older with urothelial cancer.

This chain uses TRBV4-3 with TRBJ1-1; a weak D match, TRBD1 (6 bases). Germline V CDR1 and CDR2: LGHNA, YSLEER. Trimming took 5 bases from V and 1 from J, leaving 17 bases between them. The CDR3 runs to 16 residues. CDR3 protein: CASSTRARGPNTEAFF. CDR3 bases: TGCGCCAGCAGCACGCGAGCCAGGGGTCCGAACACTGAAGCTTTCTTT.

The chain is built from TRBV2 and TRBJ2-5; possible D gene TRBD1, 6 bases. CDR3 size: 15 residues. Germline CDR1 reads SNHLY; CDR2 reads FYNNEI. V was shortened by 2 bases and J by 3 bases, with 13 bases between the two germline ends. CDR3 sequence reads: CASSEFRGVEETQYF. CDR3 in DNA: TGTGCCAGCAGTGAATTCAGGGGAGTAGAAGAGACCCAGTACTTC.